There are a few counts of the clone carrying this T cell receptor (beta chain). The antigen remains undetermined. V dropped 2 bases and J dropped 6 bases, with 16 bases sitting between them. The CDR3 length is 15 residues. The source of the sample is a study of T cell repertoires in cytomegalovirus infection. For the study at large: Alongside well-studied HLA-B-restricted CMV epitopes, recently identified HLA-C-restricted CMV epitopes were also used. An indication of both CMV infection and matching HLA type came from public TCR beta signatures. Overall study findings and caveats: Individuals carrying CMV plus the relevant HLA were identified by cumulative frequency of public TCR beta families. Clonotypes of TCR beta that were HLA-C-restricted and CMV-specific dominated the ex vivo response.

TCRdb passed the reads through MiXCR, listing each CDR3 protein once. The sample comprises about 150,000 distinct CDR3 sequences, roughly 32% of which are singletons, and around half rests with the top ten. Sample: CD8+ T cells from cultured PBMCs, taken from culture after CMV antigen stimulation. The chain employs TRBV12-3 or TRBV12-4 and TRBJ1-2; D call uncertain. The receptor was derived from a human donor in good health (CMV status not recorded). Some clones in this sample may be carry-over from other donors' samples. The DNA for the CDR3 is TGTGCCAGCAGTTTACTGGTGGCAGGATTAGATGGCTACACCTTC. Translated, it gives CASSLLVAGLDGYTF.